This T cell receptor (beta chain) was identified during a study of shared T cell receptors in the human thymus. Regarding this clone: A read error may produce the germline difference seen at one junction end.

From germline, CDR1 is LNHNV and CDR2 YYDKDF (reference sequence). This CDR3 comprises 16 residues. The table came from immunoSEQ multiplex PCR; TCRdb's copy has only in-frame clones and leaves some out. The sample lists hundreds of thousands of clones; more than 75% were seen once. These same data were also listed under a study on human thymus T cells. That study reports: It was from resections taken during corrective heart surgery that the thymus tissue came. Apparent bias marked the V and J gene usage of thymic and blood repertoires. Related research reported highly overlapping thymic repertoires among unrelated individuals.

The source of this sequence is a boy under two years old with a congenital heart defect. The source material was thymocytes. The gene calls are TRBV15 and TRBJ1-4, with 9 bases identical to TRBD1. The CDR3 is CATTRTPGQGGEKLFF. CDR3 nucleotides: TGTGCCACCACCAGAACTCCGGGACAGGGTGGTGAAAAACTGTTTTTT.